The rows below give T cell receptor beta chains drawn from one sample of a study of identifying expanded T cells in peripheral blood. The method was immunoSEQ multiplex PCR; TCRdb's version includes in-frame clones alone and lacks a portion of them. Of 90,000 or so clones in the sample, 75% to 90% are singletons; the top ten hold 5.6%. The sample consisted of blood. The receptors come from a person between 18 and 75 years old in good health. The CDR3 runs from the conserved cysteine through the conserved F or W. The order of the fields is V gene, clone size, J gene, CDR3 protein. A clone size is listed for some rows: how often the clone was seen (once, few, many), or a class if it is expanded.

>TRBV9|NA|TRBJ1-2
CASSAPLGPRGYGYTF
>TRBV19|NA|TRBJ1-2
CASSIKGGGYTF
>TRBV11-3|NA|TRBJ1-1
CASRLDGMNTEAFF
>TRBV30|NA|TRBJ1-4
CAWSEGTYEKLFF
>TRBV10-2|NA|TRBJ1-2
CASSPGTANYGYTF
>TRBV7-9|NA|TRBJ2-7
CASSLSGTFYEQYF
>TRBV4-3|NA|TRBJ1-3
CASSQEKGIGNTIYF
>TRBV6-5|NA|TRBJ1-2
CASSYAGPREDGYTF
>TRBV7-8|NA|TRBJ1-5
CASSPGQGASNQPQHF
>TRBV4-3|NA|TRBJ1-5
CASSQDRGLDQPQHF
>TRBV4-1|NA|TRBJ1-2
CASSYRTGSEVSYGYTF
>TRBV9|NA|TRBJ1-3
CASSHSTPGNTIYF
>TRBV18|NA|TRBJ1-1
CASSRGQRNTEAFF
>TRBV5-1|NA|TRBJ1-1
CASTRTGMNTEAFF
>TRBV6-1|NA|TRBJ1-1
CASSEPAMNTEAFF
>TRBV5-1|NA|TRBJ2-3
CASSLENSGGALDTQYF
>TRBV7-9|NA|TRBJ1-2
CASSLLSGYGYTF
>TRBV13|NA|TRBJ1-2
CASSLSYSGRLNYGYTF
>TRBV6-5|NA|TRBJ2-7
CASSYGGARYEQYF
>TRBV7-9|NA|TRBJ2-3
CASSLPQATDTQYF
>TRBV2|few|TRBJ1-6
CASRQGAPLHF
>TRBV7-9|NA|TRBJ1-2
CASEEGTYGYTF
>TRBV6-6|few|TRBJ2-7
CASSYEGGYEQYF
>TRBV7-2|NA|TRBJ1-2
CASSLPTGDGYTF
>TRBV6-5|NA|TRBJ2-7
CASSFTSGIGKQYF
>TRBV6-5|NA|TRBJ2-1
CASRLMGGRYNEQFF
>TRBV2|few|TRBJ2-6
CASSQDSSGANVLTF
>TRBV6-4|medium-sized|TRBJ1-2
CASSNRTDLNYGYTF
>TRBV7-2|NA|TRBJ2-4
CASNQESAKNIQYF
>TRBV30|NA|TRBJ2-7
CAWNKGGYGEQYF
>TRBV21-1|NA|TRBJ1-2
CASRGSHGTGRAGYTF
>TRBV5-8|NA|TRBJ1-5
CASSLGVNSNQPQHF
>TRBV27|NA|TRBJ1-2
CASSTRGPEGYGYTF
>TRBV19|NA|TRBJ1-2
CASRDGQGGYGYTF
>TRBV11-2|NA|TRBJ2-7
CASSAPGDGYEQYF
>TRBV4-3|NA|TRBJ2-4
CASSQVTVTSGNKNIQYF
>TRBV27|NA|TRBJ1-1
CASSFWMNTEAFF
>TRBV7-3|once|TRBJ2-7
CASSLARDRGYEQYF
>TRBV6-5|NA|TRBJ2-1
CASRDIAGMFF
>TRBV2|NA|TRBJ1-6
CAGQFSSYNSPLHF
>TRBV9|NA|TRBJ2-7
CASSDGRRYEQYF
>TRBV5-1|NA|TRBJ1-2
CASSSGGSGGYTF
>TRBV7-2|NA|TRBJ2-2
CASSLVAGVTGELFF
>TRBV5-8|NA|TRBJ2-5
CASSLGQGGQETQYF
>TRBV7-9|NA|TRBJ1-5
CASSDSRDRAPESQPQHF
>TRBV18|once|TRBJ1-1
CASSPPRPGVVNTEAFF
>TRBV28|NA|TRBJ1-3
CASSLPGRHSGNTIYF
>TRBV10-3|NA|TRBJ2-7
CAISSNYEQYF
>TRBV4-3|NA|TRBJ1-2
CASSQEYSAGNAFYGYTF
>TRBV18|NA|TRBJ1-6
CASSWGDNSPLHF
>TRBV7-2|NA|TRBJ1-5
CASSIDRGGQPQHF
>TRBV4-3|NA|TRBJ1-2
CASSQFKGSYGYTF
>TRBV7-3|once|TRBJ2-2
CASSFGGANTGELFF
>TRBV19|NA|TRBJ2-7
CASSPVTGTSGGPATYEQYF
>TRBV7-9|NA|TRBJ1-2
CASSSAGGHSF
>TRBV4-1|NA|TRBJ1-1
CASSQVHRGNTEAFF
>TRBV13|once|TRBJ2-7
CASSLGGTGAYEQYF
>TRBV4-3|NA|TRBJ2-1
CASSQETPLAGGPNEQFF
>TRBV9|NA|TRBJ2-1
CASSSGGGLSSYNEQFF